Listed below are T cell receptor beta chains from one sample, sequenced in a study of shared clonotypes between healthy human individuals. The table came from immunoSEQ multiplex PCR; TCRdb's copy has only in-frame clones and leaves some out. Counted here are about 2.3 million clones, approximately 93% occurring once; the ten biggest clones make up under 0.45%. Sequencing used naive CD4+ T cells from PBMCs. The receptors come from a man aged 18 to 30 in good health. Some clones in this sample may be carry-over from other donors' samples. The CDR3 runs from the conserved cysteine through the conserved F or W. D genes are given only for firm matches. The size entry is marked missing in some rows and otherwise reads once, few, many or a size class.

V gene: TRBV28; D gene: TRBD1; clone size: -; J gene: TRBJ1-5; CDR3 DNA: TGTGCCAGCACTCCATCCAAATGGGGACAGGGGCATAATCAGCCCCAGCATTTT; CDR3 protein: CASTPSKWGQGHNQPQHF
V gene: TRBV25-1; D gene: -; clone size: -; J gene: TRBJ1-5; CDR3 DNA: TGTGCCAGCAGCCACAATGAATATAGGGGCAATCAGCCCCAGCATTTT; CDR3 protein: CASSHNEYRGNQPQHF
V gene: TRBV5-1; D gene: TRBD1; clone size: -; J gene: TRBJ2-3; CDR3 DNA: TGCGCCAGCAGCTTGGGGGACAGGGAGACCACAGATACGCAGTATTTT; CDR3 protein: CASSLGDRETTDTQYF
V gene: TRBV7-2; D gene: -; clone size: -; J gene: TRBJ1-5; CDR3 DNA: TGTGCCAGCAGCCTTGATGAAGGAAATCAGCCCCAGCATTTT; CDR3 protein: CASSLDEGNQPQHF
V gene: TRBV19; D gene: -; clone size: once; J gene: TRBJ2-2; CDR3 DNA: TGTGCCAGTAGTTCCACGAACACCGGGGAGCTGTTTTTT; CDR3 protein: CASSSTNTGELFF
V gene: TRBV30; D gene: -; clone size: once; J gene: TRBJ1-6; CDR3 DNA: TGTGCCTGGAGGCCCGGACAAATCTATAATTCACCCCTCCACTTT; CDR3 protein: CAWRPGQIYNSPLHF
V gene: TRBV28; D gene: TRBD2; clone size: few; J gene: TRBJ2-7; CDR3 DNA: TGTGCCAGCAGTGCCCGGACTAGCGGGAGGGGCGAGCAGTACTTC; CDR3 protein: CASSARTSGRGEQYF
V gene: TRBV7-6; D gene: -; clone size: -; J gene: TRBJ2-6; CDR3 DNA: TGTGCCAGCAGCTTAGCACAGGTCTCTGGGGCCAACGTCCTGACTTTC; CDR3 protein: CASSLAQVSGANVLTF
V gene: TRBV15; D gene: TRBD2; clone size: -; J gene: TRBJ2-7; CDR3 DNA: TGTGCCACCAGCAGACCGGTAGCGGGAGGGCTCTACGAGCAGTACTTC; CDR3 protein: CATSRPVAGGLYEQYF
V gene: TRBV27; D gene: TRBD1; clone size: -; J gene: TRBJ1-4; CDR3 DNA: TGTGCCAGCAGTCCTGGGGACAGGGGTTTGGAAAAACTGTTTTTT; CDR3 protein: CASSPGDRGLEKLFF
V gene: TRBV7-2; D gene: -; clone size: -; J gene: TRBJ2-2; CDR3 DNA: TGTGCCAGCAGACCTCCCGGGGGAAACACCGGGGAGCTGTTTTTT; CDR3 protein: CASRPPGGNTGELFF
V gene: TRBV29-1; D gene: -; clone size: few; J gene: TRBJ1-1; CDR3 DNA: TGCAGCGTTGATCCCGCTTTCTTT; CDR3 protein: CSVDPAFF
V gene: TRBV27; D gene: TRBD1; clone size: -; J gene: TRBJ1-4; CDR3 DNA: TGTGCCAGCCGGGACAGGATTGCAACTAATGAAAAACTGTTTTTT; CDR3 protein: CASRDRIATNEKLFF
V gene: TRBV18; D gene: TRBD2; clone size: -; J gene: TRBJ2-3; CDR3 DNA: TGTGCCAGCTCACCCGGGACTAGCGGAGTCGGCACAGATACGCAGTATTTT; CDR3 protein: CASSPGTSGVGTDTQYF
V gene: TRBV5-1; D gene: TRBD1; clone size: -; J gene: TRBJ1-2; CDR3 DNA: TGCGCCAGCAGCCTATCACAGGGGAGCTATGGCTACACCTTC; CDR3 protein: CASSLSQGSYGYTF
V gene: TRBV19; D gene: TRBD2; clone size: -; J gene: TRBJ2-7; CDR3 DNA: TGTGCCAGTAGTATTGCGGCTAGCGGGAGTGGTGAGCAGTACTTC; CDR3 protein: CASSIAASGSGEQYF
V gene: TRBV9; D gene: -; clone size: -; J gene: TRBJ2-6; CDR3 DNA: TGTGCCAGCAGCGTATCAGGGGCGCTAAAACTCTTCTCTGGGGCCAACGTCCTGACTTTC; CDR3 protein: CASSVSGALKLFSGANVLTF
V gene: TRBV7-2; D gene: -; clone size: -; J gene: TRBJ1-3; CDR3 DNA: TGTGCCAGCAGGGCCCAGGGTCTTTCTGGAAACACCATATATTTT; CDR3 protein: CASRAQGLSGNTIYF
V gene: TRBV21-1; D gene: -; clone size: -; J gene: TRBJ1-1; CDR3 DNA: TGTGCCAGCAGCAGGCCGGGACAGGGGTTGAACACTGAAGCTTTCTTT; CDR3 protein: CASSRPGQGLNTEAFF
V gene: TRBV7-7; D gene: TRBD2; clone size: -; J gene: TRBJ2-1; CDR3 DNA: TGTGCCAGCAGCCCAGGTAGCGGGAGGCCCAGTGAGCAGTTCTTC; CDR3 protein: CASSPGSGRPSEQFF
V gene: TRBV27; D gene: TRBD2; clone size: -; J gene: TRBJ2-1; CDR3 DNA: TGTGCCAGCAGGGAGGGAGGGTCAGATGAGCAGTTCTTC; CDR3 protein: CASREGGSDEQFF
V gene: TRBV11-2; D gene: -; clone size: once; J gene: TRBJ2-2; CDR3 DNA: TGTGCCAGCAGCCAGAGTTGGGGCTCGGGGCCCACCGGGGAGCTGTTTTTT; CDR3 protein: CASSQSWGSGPTGELFF
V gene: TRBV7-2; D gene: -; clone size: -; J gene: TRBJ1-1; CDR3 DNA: TGTGCCAGCAGCTTACTGGGGGGCACTGAAGCTTTCTTT; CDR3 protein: CASSLLGGTEAFF
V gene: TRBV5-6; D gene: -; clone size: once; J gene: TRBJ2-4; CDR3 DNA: TGTGCCAGCAGCCGCCTCGGGACACAAGTAGCCAAAAACATTCAGTACTTC; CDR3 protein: CASSRLGTQVAKNIQYF
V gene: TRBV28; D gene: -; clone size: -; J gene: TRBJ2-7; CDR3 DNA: TGTGCCAGCAGTTTAACGGGCAGGGCCTACGAGCAGTACTTC; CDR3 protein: CASSLTGRAYEQYF
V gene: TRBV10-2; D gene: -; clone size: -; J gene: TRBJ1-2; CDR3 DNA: TGCGCCAGCAGTGAAGAGGGTATGGATGGCTACACCTTC; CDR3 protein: CASSEEGMDGYTF
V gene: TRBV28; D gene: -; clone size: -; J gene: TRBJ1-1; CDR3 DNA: TGTGCCAGCAGTTTCGGCCTTGAAGCTTTCTTT; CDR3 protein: CASSFGLEAFF
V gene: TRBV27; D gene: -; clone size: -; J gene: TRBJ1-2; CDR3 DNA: TGTGCCAGCAGCCCGATTTGGAGCGGTGGCTACACCTTC; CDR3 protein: CASSPIWSGGYTF
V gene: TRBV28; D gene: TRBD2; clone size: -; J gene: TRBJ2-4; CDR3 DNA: TGTGCCAGCAGTTTAGTTTTGCCGCGGGAGTCGGCCAAAAACATTCAGTACTTC; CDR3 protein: CASSLVLPRESAKNIQYF
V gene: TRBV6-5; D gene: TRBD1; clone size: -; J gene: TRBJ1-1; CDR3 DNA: TGTGCCAGCAGTTCTACCCGGACAGGGGTCAACACTGAAGCTTTCTTT; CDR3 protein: CASSSTRTGVNTEAFF
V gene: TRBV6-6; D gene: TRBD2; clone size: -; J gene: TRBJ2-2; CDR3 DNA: TGTGCCATTGGTGGGACTAGCGAGACCGGGGAGCTGTTTTTT; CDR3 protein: CAIGGTSETGELFF